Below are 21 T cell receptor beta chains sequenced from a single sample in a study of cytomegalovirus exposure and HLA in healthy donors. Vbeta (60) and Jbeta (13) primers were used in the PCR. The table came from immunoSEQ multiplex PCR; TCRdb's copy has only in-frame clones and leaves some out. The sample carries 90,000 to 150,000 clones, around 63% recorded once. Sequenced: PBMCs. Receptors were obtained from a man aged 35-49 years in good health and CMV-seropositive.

CDR3 sequence reads: CASSQLGAGLVYEQYF. CDR3 DNA: TGTGCCAGCAGCCAACTCGGTGCGGGACTAGTCTACGAGCAGTACTTC. The chain links TRBV7-2 to TRBJ2-7, with 8 bases matching TRBD2. The junction had 12 bases not matched to a gene; V was cut back by 5 bases and J by 3 bases. Germline V lookup: CDR1 SGHTA, CDR2 FQGNSA. This CDR3 spans 16 amino acids.

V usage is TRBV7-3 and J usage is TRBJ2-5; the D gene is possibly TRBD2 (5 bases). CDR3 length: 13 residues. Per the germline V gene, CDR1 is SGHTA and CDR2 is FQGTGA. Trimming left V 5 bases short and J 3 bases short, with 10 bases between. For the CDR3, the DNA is TGTGCCAGCAGCGCGACTAATGAAGAGACCCAGTACTTC. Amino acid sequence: CASSATNEETQYF.

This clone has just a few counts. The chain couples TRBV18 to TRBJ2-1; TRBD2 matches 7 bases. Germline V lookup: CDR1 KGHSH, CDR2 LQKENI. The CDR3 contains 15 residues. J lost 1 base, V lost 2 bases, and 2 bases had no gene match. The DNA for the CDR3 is TGTGCCAGCTCACCAACCGGGGGGTCCTACAATGAGCAGTTCTTC. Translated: CASSPTGGSYNEQFF.

In DNA, the CDR3 is TGTGCCAGCACAGGGGGCTCGTACACTGAAGCTTTCTTT. Residues: CASTGGSYTEAFF. V and J are TRBV7-9 and TRBJ1-1; TRBD1 matches 8 bases. Trimming at V came to 7 bases and at J to 3 bases, leaving 4 bases not matched to a gene. Germline V gene lookup returns CDR1 SEHNR and CDR2 FQNEAQ (reference sequence). The CDR3 is made up of 13 amino acids.

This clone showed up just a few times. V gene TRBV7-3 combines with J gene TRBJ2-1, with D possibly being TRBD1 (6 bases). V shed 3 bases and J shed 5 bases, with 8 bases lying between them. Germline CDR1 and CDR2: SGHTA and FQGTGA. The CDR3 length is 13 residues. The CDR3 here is CASSLDSDNEQFF. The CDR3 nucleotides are TGTGCCAGCAGCTTGGACAGCGACAATGAGCAGTTCTTC.

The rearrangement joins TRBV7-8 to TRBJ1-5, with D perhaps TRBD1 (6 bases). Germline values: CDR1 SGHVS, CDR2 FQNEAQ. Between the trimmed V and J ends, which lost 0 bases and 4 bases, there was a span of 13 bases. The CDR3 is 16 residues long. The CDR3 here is CASSLAPGQINQPQHF. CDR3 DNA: TGTGCCAGCAGCTTAGCGCCTGGACAGATTAATCAGCCCCAGCATTTT.

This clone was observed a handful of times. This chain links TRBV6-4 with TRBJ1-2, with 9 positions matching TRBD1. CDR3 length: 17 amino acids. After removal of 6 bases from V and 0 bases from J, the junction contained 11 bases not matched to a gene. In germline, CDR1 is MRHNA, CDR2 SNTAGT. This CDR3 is CASRKKGTGTTNYGYTF. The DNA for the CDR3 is TGTGCCAGCAGGAAAAAAGGGACAGGGACTACTAACTATGGCTACACCTTC.

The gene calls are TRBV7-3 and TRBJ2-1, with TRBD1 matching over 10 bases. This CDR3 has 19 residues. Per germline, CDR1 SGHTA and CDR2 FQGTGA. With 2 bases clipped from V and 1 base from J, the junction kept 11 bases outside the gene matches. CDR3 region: CASSLSGEKGQGSYNEQFF. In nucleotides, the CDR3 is TGTGCCAGCAGCTTATCGGGGGAAAAGGGACAGGGGTCCTACAATGAGCAGTTCTTC.

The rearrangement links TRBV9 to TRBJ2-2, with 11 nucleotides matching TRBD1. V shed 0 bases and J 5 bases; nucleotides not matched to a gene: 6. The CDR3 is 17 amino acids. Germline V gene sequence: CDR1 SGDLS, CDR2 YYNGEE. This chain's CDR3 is CASSVADRGRFTGELFF. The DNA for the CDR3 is TGTGCCAGCAGCGTAGCGGACAGGGGGCGGTTTACCGGGGAGCTGTTTTTT.

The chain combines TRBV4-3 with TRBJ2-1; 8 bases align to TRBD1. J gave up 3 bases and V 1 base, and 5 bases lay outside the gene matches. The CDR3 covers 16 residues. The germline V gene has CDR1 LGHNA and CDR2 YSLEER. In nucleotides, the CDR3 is TGCGCCAGCAGCCAAGCCTGGGGACAGGACTACAATGAGCAGTTCTTC. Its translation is CASSQAWGQDYNEQFF.

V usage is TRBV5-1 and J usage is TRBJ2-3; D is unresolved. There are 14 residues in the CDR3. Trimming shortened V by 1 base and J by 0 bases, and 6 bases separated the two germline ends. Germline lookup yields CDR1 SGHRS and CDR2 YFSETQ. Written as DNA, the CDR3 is TGCGCCAGCAGCTTGCCAACTAGCACAGATACGCAGTATTTT. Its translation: CASSLPTSTDTQYF.

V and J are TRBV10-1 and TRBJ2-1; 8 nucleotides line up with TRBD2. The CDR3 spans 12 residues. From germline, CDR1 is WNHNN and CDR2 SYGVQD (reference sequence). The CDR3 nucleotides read TGCGGCTCGGGGGGGGGTTACAATGAGCAGTTCTTC. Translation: CGSGGGYNEQFF.

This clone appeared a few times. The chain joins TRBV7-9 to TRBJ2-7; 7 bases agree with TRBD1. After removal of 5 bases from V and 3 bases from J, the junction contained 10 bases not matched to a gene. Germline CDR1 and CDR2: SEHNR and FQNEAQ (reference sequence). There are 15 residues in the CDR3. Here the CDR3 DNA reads TGTGCCAGCAGCGGGGGACAGTGGGCGCGCTACGAGCAGTACTTC. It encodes CASSGGQWARYEQYF.

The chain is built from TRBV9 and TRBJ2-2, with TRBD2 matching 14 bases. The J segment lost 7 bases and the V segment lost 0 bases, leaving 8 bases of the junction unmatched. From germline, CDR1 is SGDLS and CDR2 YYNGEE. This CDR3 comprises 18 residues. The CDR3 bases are TGTGCCAGCAGCGTAGGAGGGACTAGCGGGAGCGGGGTCGGGGAGCTGTTTTTT. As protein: CASSVGGTSGSGVGELFF.

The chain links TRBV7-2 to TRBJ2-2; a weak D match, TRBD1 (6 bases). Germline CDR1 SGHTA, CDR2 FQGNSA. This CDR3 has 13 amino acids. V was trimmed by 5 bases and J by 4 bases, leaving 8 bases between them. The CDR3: CASSEQGTGELFF. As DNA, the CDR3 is TGTGCCAGCAGCGAACAGGGCACCGGGGAGCTGTTTTTT. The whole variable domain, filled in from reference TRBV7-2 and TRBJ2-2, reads GAGVSQSPSNKVTEKGKDVELRCDPISGHTALYWYRQSLGQGLEFLIYFQGNSAPDKSGLPSDRFSAERTGGSVSTLTIQRTQQEDSAVYLCASSEQGTGELFFGEGSRLTVL.

Here the CDR3 reads CAWSRGLNTGELFF. DNA of the CDR3: TGTGCCTGGAGTCGGGGACTTAACACCGGGGAGCTGTTTTTT. The chain employs TRBV30 and TRBJ2-2; maybe TRBD2 (6 bases). Germline V gene data show CDR1 as GTSNPN and CDR2 as SVGIG (reference sequence). This CDR3 comprises 14 residues. Trimming removed 2 bases at V and 2 bases at J, with 9 bases between.

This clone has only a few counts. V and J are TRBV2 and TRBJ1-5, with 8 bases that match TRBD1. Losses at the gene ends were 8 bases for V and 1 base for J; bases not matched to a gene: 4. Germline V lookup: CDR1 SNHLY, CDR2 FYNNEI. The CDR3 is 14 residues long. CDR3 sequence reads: CASQGAVSNQPQHF. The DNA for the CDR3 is TGTGCCAGCCAGGGGGCTGTAAGCAATCAGCCCCAGCATTTT.

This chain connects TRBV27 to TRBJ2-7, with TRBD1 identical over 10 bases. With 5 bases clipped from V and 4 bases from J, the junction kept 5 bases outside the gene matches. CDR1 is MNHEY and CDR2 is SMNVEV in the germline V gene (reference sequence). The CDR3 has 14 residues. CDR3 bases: TGTGCCAGCAGTCGGACAGGGGGGGAATACGAGCAGTACTTC. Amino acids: CASSRTGGEYEQYF.

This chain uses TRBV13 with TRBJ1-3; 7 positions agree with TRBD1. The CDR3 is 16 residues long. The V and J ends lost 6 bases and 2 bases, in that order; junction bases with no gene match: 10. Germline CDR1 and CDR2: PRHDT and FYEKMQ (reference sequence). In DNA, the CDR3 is TGTGCCAGCAGAAGGCAGGGGGACTTCACTGGAAACACCATATATTTT. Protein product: CASRRQGDFTGNTIYF.

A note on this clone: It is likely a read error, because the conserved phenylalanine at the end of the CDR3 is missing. In DNA form, the CDR3 reads TGTGCCAGCAGCTCCCACAGGGGGCACACTGAAGCTTTCCTT. Protein: CASSSHRGHTEAFL. The chain couples TRBV5-4 to TRBJ1-1, with TRBD1 matching over 9 bases. CDR1 is SGHNT and CDR2 is YYREEE in the germline V gene (reference sequence). J was trimmed by 3 bases and V by 3 bases; bases with no gene match: 3. The CDR3 extends over 14 amino acids.

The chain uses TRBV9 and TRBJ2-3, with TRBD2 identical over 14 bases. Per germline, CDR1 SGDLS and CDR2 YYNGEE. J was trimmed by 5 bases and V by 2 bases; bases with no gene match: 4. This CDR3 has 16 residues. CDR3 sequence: CASSVGLAGVGDTQYF. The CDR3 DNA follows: TGTGCCAGCAGCGTGGGACTAGCGGGAGTTGGAGATACGCAGTATTTT.